The clone carrying this TCR beta chain occurred many times. Its cognate antigen is unknown. The CDR3 contains 14 residues. The V and J ends lost 4 bases and 3 bases, in that order; junction bases with no gene match: 4. The TCRbeta library incorporated unique molecular identifiers. Each CDR3 protein is one row after TCRdb ran MiXCR on the PCR reads. This sample yields 280,000 or so distinct CDR3 sequences, of which approximately 10% are seen a single time; 20% to 25% belongs to the top ten. These data come from a study of T-cell reconstitution after alpha-beta-depleted transplantation in children. Whole-study findings and limits: T-cell numbers and diversity one year post-transplant derived largely from freshly generated T cells. Several hundred expanded graft clones reportedly were the source of alpha-beta T cells about two months after transplant.

The sequence came from a male patient between 2 and 15 years old who had a stem cell transplant for chronic granulomatous disease, so the T cells may come from the graft donor. The material sequenced was peripheral blood, taken 180 days after TCRalphabeta/CD19-depleted stem cell transplant. The chain employs TRBV12-3 or TRBV12-4 and TRBJ2-7; TRBD1 agrees at 9 bases. DNA of the CDR3: TGTGCCAGCAGTTCTGGGACAGGGTTCTACGAGCAGTACTTC. It yields the protein CASSSGTGFYEQYF.